Presented here are 7 T cell receptor beta chains from one specimen sequenced in a study of OX40 agonist ivuxolimab in advanced cancers. The table came from immunoSEQ multiplex PCR; TCRdb's copy has only in-frame clones and leaves some out. Of roughly 67,000 clones listed, roughly 80% are singletons. The input for sequencing was CD4+ or CD8+ T cells sorted from blood, taken in a trial of the OX40 agonist ivuxolimab. These receptors all stem from an adult with an advanced solid tumor such as melanoma, head and neck, liver or kidney cancer.

V is TRBV6-4 and J is TRBJ1-6; 9 bases agree with TRBD1. V lost 6 bases, J lost 10 bases, and 7 bases stayed unmatched. There are 14 residues in the CDR3. The germline V gene encodes CDR1 MRHNA and CDR2 SNTAGT. The CDR3 coding sequence is TGTGCCAGCAGCTTGGACAGGGGCAGATCACCCCTCCACTTT. It encodes CASSLDRGRSPLHF.

CDR3 DNA: TGTGCCAGCAGTCGGACATTTGGAGGCCCCCAGCATTTT. This codes for CASSRTFGGPQHF. The J gene is TRBJ1-5, the V gene TRBV2, with a tentative D call TRBD1 (5 bases). Per germline, CDR1 SNHLY and CDR2 FYNNEI. The CDR3 covers 13 residues. V shed 5 bases and J shed 10 bases, with 15 bases lying between them.

The V gene is TRBV9, the J gene TRBJ2-2; no reliable D call. Germline V gene sequence: CDR1 SGDLS, CDR2 YYNGEE. Trimming took off 0 bases at V and 3 bases at J, with 9 bases between the two ends. This CDR3 is 15 amino acids long. CDR3 sequence reads: CASSVEAVDTGELFF. The CDR3 DNA is TGTGCCAGCAGCGTAGAGGCAGTGGACACCGGGGAGCTGTTTTTT. The full variable domain, completed using reference TRBV9 and TRBJ2-2, is DSGVTQTPKHLITATGQRVTLRCSPRSGDLSVYWYQQSLDQGLQFLIQYYNGEERAKGNILERFSAQQFPDLHSELNLSSLELGDSALYFCASSVEAVDTGELFFGEGSRLTVL.

This chain connects TRBV5-1 to TRBJ2-2, with TRBD2 matching 10 bases. The germline gives CDR1 SGHRS, CDR2 YFSETQ. This CDR3 spans 17 amino acids. With V trimmed by 2 bases and J by 1 base, 5 bases remained unmatched. CDR3 region: CASSFLVAGGNTGELFF. The CDR3 DNA sequence: TGCGCCAGCAGCTTCCTCGTAGCGGGGGGGAACACCGGGGAGCTGTTTTTT.

The CDR3, as DNA: TGCGCCAGCAGCGGACAGGGGGCAGACACTGAAGCTTTCTTT. Its protein product is CASSGQGADTEAFF. This chain connects TRBV5-1 to TRBJ1-1; TRBD1 matches at 11 bases. The V segment lost 4 bases and the J segment 3 bases; nucleotides outside the gene matches: 2. The CDR3 loop spans 14 amino acids. CDR1 is SGHRS and CDR2 is YFSETQ in the germline V gene. Supplemented by reference TRBV5-1 and TRBJ1-1, the full variable domain reads KAGVTQTPRYLIKTRGQQVTLSCSPISGHRSVSWYQQTPGQGLQFLFEYFSETQRNKGNFPGRFSGRQFSNSRSEMNVSTLELGDSALYLCASSGQGADTEAFFGQGTRLTVV.

The chain carries TRBV5-4 and TRBJ2-3; D may be TRBD2 (5 bases). The CDR3 has 14 amino acids. CDR1 and CDR2 (germline): SGHNT, YYREEE (reference sequence). Trimming pared 5 bases from V and 6 bases from J, leaving 16 bases between. The CDR3 loop reads CASREDLGGDTQYF. As DNA, the CDR3 is TGTGCCAGCAGAGAGGATCTGGGCGGGGATACGCAGTATTTT.

This clone was found many times. This chain links TRBV20-1 with TRBJ2-7, with D possibly being TRBD1 or TRBD2 (5 bases each). Trimming shortened V by 4 bases and J by 6 bases, and 10 bases separated the two germline ends. The CDR3 consists of 11 residues. The germline gives CDR1 DFQATT, CDR2 SNEGSKA (reference sequence). The CDR3 region has the DNA TGCAGTGCTACTCGGGGCGCCGAGCAGTACTTC. This codes for CSATRGAEQYF.